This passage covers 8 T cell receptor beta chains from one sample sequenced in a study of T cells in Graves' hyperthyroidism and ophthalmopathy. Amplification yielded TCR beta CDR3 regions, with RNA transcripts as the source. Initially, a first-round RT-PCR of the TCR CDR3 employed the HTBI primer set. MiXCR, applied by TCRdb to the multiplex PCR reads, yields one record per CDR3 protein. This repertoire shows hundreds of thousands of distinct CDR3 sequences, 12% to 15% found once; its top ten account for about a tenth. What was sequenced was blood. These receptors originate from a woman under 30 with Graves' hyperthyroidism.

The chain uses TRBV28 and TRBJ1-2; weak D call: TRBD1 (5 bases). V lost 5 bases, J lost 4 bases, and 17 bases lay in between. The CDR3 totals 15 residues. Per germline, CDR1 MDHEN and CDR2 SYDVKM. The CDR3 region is CASSLDRRHLYGYTF. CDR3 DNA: TGTGCCAGCAGTCTCGACAGACGGCATCTCTATGGCTACACCTTC.

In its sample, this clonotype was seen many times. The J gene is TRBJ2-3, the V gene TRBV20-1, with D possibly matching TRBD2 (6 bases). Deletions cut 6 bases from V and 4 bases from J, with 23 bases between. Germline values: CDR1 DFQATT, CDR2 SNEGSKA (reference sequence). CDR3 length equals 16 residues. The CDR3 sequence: CSARAPIATGADTQYF. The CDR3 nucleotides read TGCAGTGCCCGCGCCCCGATAGCGACGGGGGCAGATACGCAGTATTTT.

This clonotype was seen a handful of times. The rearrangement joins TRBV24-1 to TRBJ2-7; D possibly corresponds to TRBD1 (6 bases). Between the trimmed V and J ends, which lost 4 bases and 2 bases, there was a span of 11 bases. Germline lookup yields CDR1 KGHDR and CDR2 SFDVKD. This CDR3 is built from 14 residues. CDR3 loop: CATSDWDTPYEQYF. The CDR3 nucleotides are TGTGCCACCAGTGACTGGGACACCCCCTACGAGCAGTACTTC.

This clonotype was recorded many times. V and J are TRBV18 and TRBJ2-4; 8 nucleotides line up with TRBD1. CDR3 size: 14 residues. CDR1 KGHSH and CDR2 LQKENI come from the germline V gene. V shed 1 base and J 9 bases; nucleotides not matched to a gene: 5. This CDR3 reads CASSPLVGTGIQYF. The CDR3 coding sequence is TGTGCCAGCTCACCACTGGTCGGGACAGGCATTCAGTACTTC.

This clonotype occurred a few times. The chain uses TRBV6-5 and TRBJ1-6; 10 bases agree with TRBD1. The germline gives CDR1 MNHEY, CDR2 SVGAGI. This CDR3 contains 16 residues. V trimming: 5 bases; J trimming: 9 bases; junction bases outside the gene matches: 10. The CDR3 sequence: CASSTPTGTGVSPLHF. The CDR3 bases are TGTGCCAGCAGTACTCCAACCGGGACAGGGGTTTCACCCCTCCACTTT.

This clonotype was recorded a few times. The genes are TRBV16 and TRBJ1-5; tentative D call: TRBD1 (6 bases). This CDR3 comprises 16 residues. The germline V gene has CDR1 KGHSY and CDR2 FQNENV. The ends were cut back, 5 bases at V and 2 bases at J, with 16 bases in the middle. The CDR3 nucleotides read TGTGCCAGCAGCAAAAGTCAGGGGCTAGGCAATCAGCCCCAGCATTTT. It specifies CASSKSQGLGNQPQHF.

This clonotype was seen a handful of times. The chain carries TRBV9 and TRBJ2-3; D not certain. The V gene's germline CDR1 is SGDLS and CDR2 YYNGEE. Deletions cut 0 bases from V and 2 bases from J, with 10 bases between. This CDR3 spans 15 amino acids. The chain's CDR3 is CASSVVGKVTDTQYF. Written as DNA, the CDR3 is TGTGCCAGCAGCGTAGTAGGGAAAGTCACAGATACGCAGTATTTT.

As DNA, the CDR3 is TGCAGTGCTAGAGATCGTATAGGAGGGGCCCTCTACGAGCAGTACTTC. It specifies CSARDRIGGALYEQYF. The V and J genes are TRBV20-1 and TRBJ2-7; the D gene is possibly TRBD2 (6 bases). The CDR3 sequence is 16 residues long. The germline V and J ends were trimmed by 0 bases and 3 bases, with 18 bases remaining between them. Germline CDR1 and CDR2: DFQATT and SNEGSKA (reference sequence).